This T cell receptor beta chain was recovered during a study of beta chain features in type 1 diabetes. Sequenced material consisted of expressed TCRB transcripts (all of the isolated RNA was reverse transcribed). Assay used: immunoSEQ multiplex PCR; TCRdb lists only in-frame clones, some missing. The table includes roughly 170,000 clones, less than 15% detected once. This CDR3 is built from 12 residues. From germline, CDR1 is SGDLS and CDR2 YYNGEE. Trimming removed 0 bases from V and 8 bases from J, with 9 bases in between. The chain uses TRBV9 and TRBJ2-7; tentative D call: TRBD1 (6 bases). This clonotype originated in a woman in her late teens or twenties in good health. Sequencing input: central memory CD4+ T cells from blood. CDR3 sequence (DNA): TGTGCCAGCAGCGTAGAACAGGGCAAGCAGTACTTC. This encodes CASSVEQGKQYF.